This T cell receptor (beta chain) derives from a study of blood T cell repertoires in COVID-19. Study summary: Sources were T cells, B-cell-depleted T cells, or PBMCs; the material itself was cDNA or gDNA.

In the original workflow: Amplification of reference gene primers was used by the study to estimate nucleated cell counts. The method was immunoSEQ multiplex PCR; TCRdb's version includes in-frame clones alone and lacks a portion of them. V and J calls and clone size are copied from that table; D and trimming were computed from the DNA. The repertoire includes 87,000 or so clones, roughly 87% of them detected once, and about 5% sits in the top ten. The TCR comes from a woman of 80 years or more with acute or convalescent COVID-19. Sequencing input: peripheral blood.

The CDR3 DNA is TGTGCCAGCAGCCCCCCAGGACAGGGCAACTCACCCCTCCACTTT. Its translation is CASSPPGQGNSPLHF. This chain uses TRBV2 with TRBJ1-6; TRBD1 aligns across 8 bases. Losses at the gene ends were 6 bases for V and 10 bases for J; bases not matched to a gene: 11. Germline CDR1 and CDR2: SNHLY and FYNNEI. CDR3 length: 15 amino acids.